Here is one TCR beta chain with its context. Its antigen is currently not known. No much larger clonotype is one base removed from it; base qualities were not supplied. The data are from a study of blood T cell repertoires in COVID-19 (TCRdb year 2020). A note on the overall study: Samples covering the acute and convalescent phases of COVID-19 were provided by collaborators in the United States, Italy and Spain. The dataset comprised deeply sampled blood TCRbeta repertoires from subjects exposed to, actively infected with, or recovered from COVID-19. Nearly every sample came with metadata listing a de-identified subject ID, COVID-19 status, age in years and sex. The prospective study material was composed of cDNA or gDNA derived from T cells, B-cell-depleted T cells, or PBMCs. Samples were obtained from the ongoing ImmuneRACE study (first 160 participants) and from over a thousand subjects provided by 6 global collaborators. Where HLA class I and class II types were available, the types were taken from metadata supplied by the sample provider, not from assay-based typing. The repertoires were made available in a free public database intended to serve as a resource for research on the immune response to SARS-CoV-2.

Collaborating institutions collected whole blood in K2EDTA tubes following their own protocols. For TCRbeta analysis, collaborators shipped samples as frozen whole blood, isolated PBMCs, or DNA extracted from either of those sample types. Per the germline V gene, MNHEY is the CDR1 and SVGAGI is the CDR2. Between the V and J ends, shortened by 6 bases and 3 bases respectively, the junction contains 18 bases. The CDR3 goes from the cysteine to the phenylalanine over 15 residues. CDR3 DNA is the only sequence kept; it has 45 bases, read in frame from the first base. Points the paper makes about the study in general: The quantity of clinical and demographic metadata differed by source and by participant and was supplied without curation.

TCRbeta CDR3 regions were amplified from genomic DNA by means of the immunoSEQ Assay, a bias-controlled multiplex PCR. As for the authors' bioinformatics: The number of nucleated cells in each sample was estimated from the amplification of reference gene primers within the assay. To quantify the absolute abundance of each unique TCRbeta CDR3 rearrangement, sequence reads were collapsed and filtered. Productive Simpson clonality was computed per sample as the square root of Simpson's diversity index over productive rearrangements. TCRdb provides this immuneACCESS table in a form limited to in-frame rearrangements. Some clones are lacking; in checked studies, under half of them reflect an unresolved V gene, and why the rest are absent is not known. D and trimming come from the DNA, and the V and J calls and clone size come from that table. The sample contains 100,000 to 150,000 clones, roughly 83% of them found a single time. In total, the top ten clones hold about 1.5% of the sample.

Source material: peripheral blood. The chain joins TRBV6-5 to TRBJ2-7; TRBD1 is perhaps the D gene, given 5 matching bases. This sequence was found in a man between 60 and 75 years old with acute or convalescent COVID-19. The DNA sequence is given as TGTGCCAGCAGGGAGACAGTAACCTACTACTACGAGCAGTACTTC. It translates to CASRETVTYYYEQYF.